These 6 T cell receptor beta chains came from one sample sequenced in a study of T cells in Graves' hyperthyroidism and ophthalmopathy. RNA transcripts provided the source from which TCR beta CDR3 regions were amplified. HTBI primers were employed in a first-round RT-PCR of the TCR CDR3. TCRdb redid the calling of the multiplex PCR reads with MiXCR, one entry per CDR3 protein. In the table there are around 250,000 distinct CDR3 sequences, 13% to 15% of which are singletons. The specimen was blood. The receptors were gathered from a woman between 35 and 50 years old with Graves' hyperthyroidism that later progressed to Graves' ophthalmopathy.

This clonotype has ten or more counts. J is TRBJ2-2 and V is TRBV5-4; D is perhaps TRBD1 (6 bases). With 1 base removed from V and 4 bases from J, the gap between germline ends came to 17 bases. CDR1 is SGHNT, CDR2 YYREEE, per germline (reference sequence). CDR3 length: 17 residues. The CDR3 region is CASSLRLDSLATGELFF. In DNA, the CDR3 is TGTGCCAGCAGCTTGCGCCTGGACAGCCTCGCCACCGGGGAGCTGTTTTTT.

This clonotype has just a few counts. This chain joins TRBV6-5 and TRBJ2-7, with TRBD2 matching over 10 bases. CDR3 length equals 16 residues. The V gene end was trimmed by 2 bases and the J gene end by 6 bases; junction bases not matched to a gene: 10. CDR1 and CDR2 (germline): MNHEY, SVGAGI. The CDR3 nucleotides are TGTGCCAGCAGTTACGATGGGCTAGCGGGAGCGGGCGAGCAGTACTTC. It codes for CASSYDGLAGAGEQYF.

This clonotype was found many times. J is TRBJ1-1 and V is TRBV28; the D gene is possibly TRBD1 (5 bases). The CDR3 is 19 amino acids. The germline V gene has CDR1 MDHEN and CDR2 SYDVKM. V dropped 1 base and J dropped 0 bases, with 21 bases sitting between them. The CDR3, as DNA: TGTGCCAGCAGTTTATTAAAGGGACCAAGGGGTTTCATGAACACTGAAGCTTTCTTT. Its protein product is CASSLLKGPRGFMNTEAFF.

The chain recombines TRBV6-1 with TRBJ2-3; the D is unclear. This CDR3 is built from 14 residues. Per germline, CDR1 MNHNS and CDR2 SASEGT. The ends were cut back, 8 bases at V and 0 bases at J, with 12 bases in the middle. DNA of the CDR3: TGTGCCAGCTCTCCGGCGAGTAGCACAGATACGCAGTATTTT. This translates into CASSPASSTDTQYF.

V and J are TRBV6-1 and TRBJ2-5; D is undetermined. Germline loops: CDR1 MNHNS, CDR2 SASEGT. V lost 6 bases and J 1 base, leaving 9 bases between the germline ends. The CDR3 contains 13 residues. CDR3 amino acids: CASRRRGQETQYF. In DNA, the CDR3 is TGTGCCAGCAGGCGCCGCGGCCAAGAGACCCAGTACTTC.

CDR3 in amino acids: CASRDIPVNTEAFF. As DNA, the CDR3 is TGTGCCAGCAGGGACATCCCTGTGAACACTGAAGCTTTCTTT. The genes are TRBV28 and TRBJ1-1, with a tentative D call TRBD1 (5 bases). Per germline, CDR1 MDHEN and CDR2 SYDVKM. Trimming removed 6 bases at V and 0 bases at J, with 11 bases between. The CDR3 covers 14 residues.